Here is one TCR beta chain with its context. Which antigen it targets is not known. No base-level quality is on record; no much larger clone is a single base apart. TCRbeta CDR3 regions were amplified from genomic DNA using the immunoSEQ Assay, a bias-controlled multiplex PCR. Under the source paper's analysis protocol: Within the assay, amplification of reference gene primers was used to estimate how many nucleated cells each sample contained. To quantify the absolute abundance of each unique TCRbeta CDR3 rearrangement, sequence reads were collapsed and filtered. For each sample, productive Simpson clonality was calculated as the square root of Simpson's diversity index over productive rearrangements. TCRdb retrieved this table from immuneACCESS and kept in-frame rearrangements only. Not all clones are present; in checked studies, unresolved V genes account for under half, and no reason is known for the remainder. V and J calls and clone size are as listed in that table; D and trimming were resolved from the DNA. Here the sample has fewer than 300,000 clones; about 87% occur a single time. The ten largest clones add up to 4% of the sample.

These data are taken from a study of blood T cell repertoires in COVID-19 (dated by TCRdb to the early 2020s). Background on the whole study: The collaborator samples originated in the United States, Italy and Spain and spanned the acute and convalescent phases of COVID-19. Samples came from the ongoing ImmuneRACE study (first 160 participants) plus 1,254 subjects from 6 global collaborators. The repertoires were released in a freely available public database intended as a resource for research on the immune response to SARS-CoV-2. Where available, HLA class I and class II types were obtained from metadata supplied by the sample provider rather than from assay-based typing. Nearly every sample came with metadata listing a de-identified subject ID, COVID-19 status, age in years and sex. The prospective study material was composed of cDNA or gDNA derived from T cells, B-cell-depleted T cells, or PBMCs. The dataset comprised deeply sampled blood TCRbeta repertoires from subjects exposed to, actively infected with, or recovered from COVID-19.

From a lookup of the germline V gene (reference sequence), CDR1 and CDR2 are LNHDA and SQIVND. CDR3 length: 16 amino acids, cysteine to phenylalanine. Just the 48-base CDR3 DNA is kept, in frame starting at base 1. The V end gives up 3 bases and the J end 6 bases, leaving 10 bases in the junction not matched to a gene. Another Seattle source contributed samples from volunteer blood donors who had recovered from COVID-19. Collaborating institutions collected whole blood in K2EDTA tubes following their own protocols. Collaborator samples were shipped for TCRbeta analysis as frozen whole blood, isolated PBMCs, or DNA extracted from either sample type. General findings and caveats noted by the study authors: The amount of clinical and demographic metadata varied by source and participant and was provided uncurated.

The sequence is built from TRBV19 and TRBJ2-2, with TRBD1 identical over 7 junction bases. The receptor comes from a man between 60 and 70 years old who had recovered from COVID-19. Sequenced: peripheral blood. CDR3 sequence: CASSMTGSSLSGELFF. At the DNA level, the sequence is TGTGCCAGTAGTATGACAGGGAGTTCCCTCTCCGGGGAGCTGTTTTTT.